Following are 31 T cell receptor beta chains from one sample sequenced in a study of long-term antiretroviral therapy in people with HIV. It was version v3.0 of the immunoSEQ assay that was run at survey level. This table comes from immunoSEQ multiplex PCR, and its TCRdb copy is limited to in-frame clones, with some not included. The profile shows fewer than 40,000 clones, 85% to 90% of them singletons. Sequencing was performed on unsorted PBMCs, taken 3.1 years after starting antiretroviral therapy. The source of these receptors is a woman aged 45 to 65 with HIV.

The CDR3 coding sequence is TGTGCCAGCAGTTATCGCAGGGAGTTAGTCACTGAAGCTTTCTTT. Translating gives CASSYRRELVTEAFF. The chain joins TRBV6-5 to TRBJ1-1; TRBD1 is a possible D gene (5 bases). CDR3 length: 15 residues. CDR1 is MNHEY, CDR2 SVGAGI, per germline. The germline V and J ends were trimmed by 3 bases and 4 bases, with 15 bases remaining between them.

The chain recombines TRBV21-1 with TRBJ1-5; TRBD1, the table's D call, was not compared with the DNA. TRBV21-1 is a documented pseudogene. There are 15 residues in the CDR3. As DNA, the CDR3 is TGTGCCAGCAGCGACCCTCGGACAGGGAATCAGCCCCAGCATTTT. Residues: CASSDPRTGNQPQHF.

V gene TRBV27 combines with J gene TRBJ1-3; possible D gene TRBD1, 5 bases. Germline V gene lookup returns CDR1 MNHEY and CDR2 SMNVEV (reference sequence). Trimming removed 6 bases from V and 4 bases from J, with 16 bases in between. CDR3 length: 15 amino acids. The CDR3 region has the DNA TGTGCCAGCAGCTTCCGGGGGTATTCCGGAAACACCATATATTTT. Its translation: CASSFRGYSGNTIYF.

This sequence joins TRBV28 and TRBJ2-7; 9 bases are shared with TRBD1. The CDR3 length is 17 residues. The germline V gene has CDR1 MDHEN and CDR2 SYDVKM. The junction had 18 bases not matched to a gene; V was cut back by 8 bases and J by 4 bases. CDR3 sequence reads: CASSFPGTGTGRYEQYF. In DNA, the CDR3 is TGTGCCAGCTCCTTCCCTGGGACCGGGACAGGGAGATACGAGCAGTACTTC.

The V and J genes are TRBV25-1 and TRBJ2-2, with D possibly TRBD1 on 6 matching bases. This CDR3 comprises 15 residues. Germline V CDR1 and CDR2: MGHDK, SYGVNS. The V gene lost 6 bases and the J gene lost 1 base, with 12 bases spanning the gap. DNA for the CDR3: TGTGCCAGCAGCCCGGGACAACTGAACACCGGGGAGCTGTTTTTT. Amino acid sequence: CASSPGQLNTGELFF.

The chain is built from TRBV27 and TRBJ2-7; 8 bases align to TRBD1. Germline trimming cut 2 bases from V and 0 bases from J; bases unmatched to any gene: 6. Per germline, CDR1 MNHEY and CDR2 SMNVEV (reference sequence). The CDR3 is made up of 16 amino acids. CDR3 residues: CASSLGQGEVSYEQYF. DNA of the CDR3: TGTGCCAGCAGTTTAGGACAGGGTGAGGTCTCCTACGAGCAGTACTTC.

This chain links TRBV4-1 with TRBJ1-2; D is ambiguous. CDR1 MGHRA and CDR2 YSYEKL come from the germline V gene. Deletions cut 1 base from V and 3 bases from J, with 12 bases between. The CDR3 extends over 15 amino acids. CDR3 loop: CASSQVLAGHYGYTF. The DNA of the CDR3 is TGCGCCAGCAGCCAAGTTTTGGCGGGCCACTATGGCTACACCTTC.

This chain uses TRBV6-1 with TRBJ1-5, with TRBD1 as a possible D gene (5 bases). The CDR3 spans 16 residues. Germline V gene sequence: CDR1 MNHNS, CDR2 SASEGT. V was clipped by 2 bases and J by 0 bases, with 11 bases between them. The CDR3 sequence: CASSEIWGNSNQPQHF. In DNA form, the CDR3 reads TGTGCCAGCAGTGAAATTTGGGGGAATAGCAATCAGCCCCAGCATTTT.

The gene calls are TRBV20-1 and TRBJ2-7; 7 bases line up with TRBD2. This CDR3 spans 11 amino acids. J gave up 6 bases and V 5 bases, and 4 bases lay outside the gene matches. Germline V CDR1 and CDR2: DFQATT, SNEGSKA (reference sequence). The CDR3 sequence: CSAEGGGEQYF. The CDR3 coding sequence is TGCAGTGCTGAAGGCGGGGGCGAGCAGTACTTC.

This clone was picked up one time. The CDR3 DNA is TGTGCCAGCAGTGAAGAAGGCCTAGCGGGGGGGCCCGGGGAGCTGTTTTTT. This gives the protein CASSEEGLAGGPGELFF. The chain carries TRBV2 and TRBJ2-2; 12 bases align to TRBD2. The CDR3 length is 17 residues. Trimming removed 1 base from V and 6 bases from J; junction bases left unmatched: 6. Germline CDR1 SNHLY, CDR2 FYNNEI.

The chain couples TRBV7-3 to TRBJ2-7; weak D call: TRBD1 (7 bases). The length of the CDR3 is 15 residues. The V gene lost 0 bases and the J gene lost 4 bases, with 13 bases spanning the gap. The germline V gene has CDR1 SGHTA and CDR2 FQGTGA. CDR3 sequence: CASSLTAGQLYEQYF. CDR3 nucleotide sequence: TGTGCCAGCAGCTTAACGGCGGGACAGCTTTACGAGCAGTACTTC.

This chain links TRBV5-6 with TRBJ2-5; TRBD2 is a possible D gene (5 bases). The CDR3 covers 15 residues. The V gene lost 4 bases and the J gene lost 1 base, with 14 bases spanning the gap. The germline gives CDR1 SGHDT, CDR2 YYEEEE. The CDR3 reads CASSGVGSAQETQYF. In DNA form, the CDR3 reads TGTGCCAGCAGCGGCGTTGGTAGCGCCCAAGAGACCCAGTACTTC. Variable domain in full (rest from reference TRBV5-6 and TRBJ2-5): DAGVTQSPTHLIKTRGQQVTLRCSPKSGHDTVSWYQQALGQGPQFIFQYYEEEERQRGNFPDRFSGHQFPNYSSELNVNALLLGDSALYLCASSGVGSAQETQYFGPGTRLLVL.

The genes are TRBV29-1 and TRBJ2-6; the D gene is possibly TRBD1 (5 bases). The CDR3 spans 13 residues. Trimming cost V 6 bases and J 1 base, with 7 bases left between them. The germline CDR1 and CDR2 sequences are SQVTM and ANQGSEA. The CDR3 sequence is CSVDSSGANVLTF. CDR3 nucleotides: TGCAGCGTAGACAGTTCTGGGGCCAACGTCCTGACTTTC. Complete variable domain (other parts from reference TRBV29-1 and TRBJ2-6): SAVISQKPSRDICQRGTSLTIQCQVDSQVTMMFWYRQQPGQSLTLIATANQGSEATYESGFVIDKFPISRPNLTFSTLTVSNMSPEDSSIYLCSVDSSGANVLTFGAGSRLTVL.

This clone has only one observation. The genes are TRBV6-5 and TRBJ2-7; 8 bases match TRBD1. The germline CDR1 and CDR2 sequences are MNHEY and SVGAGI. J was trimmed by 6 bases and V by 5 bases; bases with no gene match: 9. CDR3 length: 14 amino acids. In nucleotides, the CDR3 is TGTGCCAGCAGTCAGGACAGGGAAGGGTTCGAGCAGTACTTC. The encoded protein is CASSQDREGFEQYF.

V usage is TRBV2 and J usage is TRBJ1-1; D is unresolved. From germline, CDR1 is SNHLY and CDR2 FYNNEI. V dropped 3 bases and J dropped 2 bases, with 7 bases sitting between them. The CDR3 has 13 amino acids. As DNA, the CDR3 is TGTGCCAGCAGTGATTTTGAAAACACTGAAGCTTTCTTT. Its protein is CASSDFENTEAFF.

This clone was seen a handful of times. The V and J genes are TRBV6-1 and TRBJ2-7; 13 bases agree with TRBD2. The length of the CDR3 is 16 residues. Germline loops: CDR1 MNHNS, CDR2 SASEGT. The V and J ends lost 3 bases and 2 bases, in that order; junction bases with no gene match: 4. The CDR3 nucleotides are TGTGCCAGCAGTGACATCGGACTAGCGGGGGCCTACGAGCAGTACTTC. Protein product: CASSDIGLAGAYEQYF.

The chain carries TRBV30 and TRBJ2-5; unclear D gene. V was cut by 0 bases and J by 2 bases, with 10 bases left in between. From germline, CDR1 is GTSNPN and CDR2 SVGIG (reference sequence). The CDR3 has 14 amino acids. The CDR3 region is CAWSVGVGQETQYF. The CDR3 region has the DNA TGTGCCTGGAGTGTAGGTGTAGGGCAAGAGACCCAGTACTTC.

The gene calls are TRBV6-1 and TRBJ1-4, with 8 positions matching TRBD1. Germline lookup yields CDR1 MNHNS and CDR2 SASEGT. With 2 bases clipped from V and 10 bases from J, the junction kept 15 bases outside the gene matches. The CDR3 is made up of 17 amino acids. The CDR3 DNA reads TGTGCCAGCAGTGAAAGCCCCACCGGGGACAGGTTGAGAAAACTGTTTTTT. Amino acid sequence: CASSESPTGDRLRKLFF.

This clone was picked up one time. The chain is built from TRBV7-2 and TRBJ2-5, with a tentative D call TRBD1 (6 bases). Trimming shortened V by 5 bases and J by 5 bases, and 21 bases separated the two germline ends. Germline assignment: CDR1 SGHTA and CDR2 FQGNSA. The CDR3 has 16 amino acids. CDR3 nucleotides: TGTGCCAGCAGCGGTCGGATTGGTACAGGGACGGAGACCCAGTACTTC. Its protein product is CASSGRIGTGTETQYF.

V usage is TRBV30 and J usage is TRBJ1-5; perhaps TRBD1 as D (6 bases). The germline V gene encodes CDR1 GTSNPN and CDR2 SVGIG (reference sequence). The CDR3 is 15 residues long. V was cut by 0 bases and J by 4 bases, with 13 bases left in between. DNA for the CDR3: TGTGCCTGGAGTGTGTACGGACAGTTGAATCAGCCCCAGCATTTT. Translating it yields CAWSVYGQLNQPQHF.

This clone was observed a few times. The CDR3 here is CSARVVTLHF. The CDR3 bases are TGCAGTGCTAGAGTGGTCACCCTCCACTTT. The genes are TRBV20-1 and TRBJ1-6; the D is unclear. The CDR3 sequence is 10 residues long. Deletions cut 1 base from V and 14 bases from J, with 6 bases between. Germline loops: CDR1 DFQATT, CDR2 SNEGSKA (reference sequence).

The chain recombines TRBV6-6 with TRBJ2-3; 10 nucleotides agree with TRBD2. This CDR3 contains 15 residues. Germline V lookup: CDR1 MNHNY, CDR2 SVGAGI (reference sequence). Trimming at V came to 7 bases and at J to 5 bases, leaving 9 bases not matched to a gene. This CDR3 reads CASTPGLAGVDTQYF. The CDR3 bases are TGTGCCAGCACCCCAGGTCTAGCGGGGGTAGATACGCAGTATTTT.

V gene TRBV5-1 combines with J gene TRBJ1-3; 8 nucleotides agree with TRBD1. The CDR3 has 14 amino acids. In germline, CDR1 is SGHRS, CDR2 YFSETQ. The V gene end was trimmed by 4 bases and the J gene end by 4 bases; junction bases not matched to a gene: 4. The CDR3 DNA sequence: TGCGCCAGCAGCCAGGGGGCCAGCGGAAACACCATATATTTT. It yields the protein CASSQGASGNTIYF.

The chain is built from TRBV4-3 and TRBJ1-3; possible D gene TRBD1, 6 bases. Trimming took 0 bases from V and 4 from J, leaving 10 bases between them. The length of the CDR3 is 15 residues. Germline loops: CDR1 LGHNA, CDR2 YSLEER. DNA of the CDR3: TGCGCCAGCAGCCAAGATTTCGGACAGGGAAACACCATATATTTT. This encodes CASSQDFGQGNTIYF.

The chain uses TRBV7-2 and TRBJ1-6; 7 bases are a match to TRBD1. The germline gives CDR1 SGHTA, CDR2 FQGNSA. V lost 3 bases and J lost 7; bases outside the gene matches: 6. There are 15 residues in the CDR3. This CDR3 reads CASSLRQGGNSPLHF. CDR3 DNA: TGTGCCAGCAGCTTGCGACAGGGAGGGAATTCACCCCTCCACTTT. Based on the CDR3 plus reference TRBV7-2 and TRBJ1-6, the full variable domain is GAGVSQSPSNKVTEKGKDVELRCDPISGHTALYWYRQSLGQGLEFLIYFQGNSAPDKSGLPSDRFSAERTGGSVSTLTIQRTQQEDSAVYLCASSLRQGGNSPLHFGNGTRLTVT.

CDR3 in amino acids: CASSLEGVGYTF. DNA for the CDR3: TGTGCCAGCAGCTTAGAAGGGGTGGGCTACACCTTC. V is TRBV7-6 and J is TRBJ1-2, with D possibly TRBD1 on 5 matching bases. Germline-derived CDR1 and CDR2 are SGHVS and FNYEAQ. V gave up 1 base and J gave up 8 bases, with 8 bases separating them. This CDR3 comprises 12 residues.

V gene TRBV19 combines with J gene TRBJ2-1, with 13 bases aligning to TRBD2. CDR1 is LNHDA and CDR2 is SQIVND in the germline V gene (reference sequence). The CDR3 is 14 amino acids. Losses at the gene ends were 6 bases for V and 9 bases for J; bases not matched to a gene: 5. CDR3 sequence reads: CASSPTSGGTEQFF. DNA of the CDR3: TGTGCCAGTAGCCCGACTAGCGGGGGGACTGAGCAGTTCTTC.

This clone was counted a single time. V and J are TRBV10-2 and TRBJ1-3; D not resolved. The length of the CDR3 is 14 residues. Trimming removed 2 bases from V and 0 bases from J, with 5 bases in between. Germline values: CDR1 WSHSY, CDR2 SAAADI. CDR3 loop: CASSETRSGNTIYF. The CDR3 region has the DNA TGCGCCAGCAGTGAGACTCGCTCTGGAAACACCATATATTTT.

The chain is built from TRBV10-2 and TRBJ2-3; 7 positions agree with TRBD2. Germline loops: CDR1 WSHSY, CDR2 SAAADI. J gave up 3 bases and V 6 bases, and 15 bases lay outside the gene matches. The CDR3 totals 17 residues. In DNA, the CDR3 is TGCGCCAGCAGGATCCAAAGGGGCGGGGGTGGGACAGATACGCAGTATTTT. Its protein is CASRIQRGGGGTDTQYF.

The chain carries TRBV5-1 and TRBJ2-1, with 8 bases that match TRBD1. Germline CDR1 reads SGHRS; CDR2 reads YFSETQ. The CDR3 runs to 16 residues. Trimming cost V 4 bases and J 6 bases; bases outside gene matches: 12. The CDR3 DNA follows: TGCGCCAGCAGCCCCGGCGGGACAGGTATGTTCAATGAGCAGTTCTTC. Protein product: CASSPGGTGMFNEQFF.

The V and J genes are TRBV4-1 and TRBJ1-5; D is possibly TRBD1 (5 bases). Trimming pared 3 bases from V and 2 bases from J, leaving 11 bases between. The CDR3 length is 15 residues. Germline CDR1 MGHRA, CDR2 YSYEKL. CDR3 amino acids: CASSQADRRNQPQHF. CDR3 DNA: TGCGCCAGCAGCCAGGCCGACAGACGCAATCAGCCCCAGCATTTT.